This T cell receptor (beta chain) was sequenced in a study of Graves' ophthalmopathy and Graves' hyperthyroidism. The study's findings and limits: It was with around 71% sensitivity and around 72% specificity that the model predicted ophthalmopathy progression. Discrimination between ophthalmopathy and stable hyperthyroidism by a 13-signature model showed 85% to 90% sensitivity and over 70% specificity.

CDR1 is MDHEN and CDR2 is SYDVKM in the germline V gene. Deletions cut 7 bases from V and 11 bases from J, with 14 bases between. The CDR3 sequence is 11 residues long. Amplification from RNA transcripts yielded the TCR beta CDR3 regions. An initial RT-PCR round employing HTBI primers preceded a second-round multiplex PCR. TCRdb called the multiplex PCR reads again in MiXCR, with one record for every CDR3 protein. The sample shows just over 400,000 distinct CDR3 sequences, around 21% of them seen only once. About this clonotype itself: Its matching antigen is unknown.

Sequencing was done on a sample of peripheral blood. This chain joins TRBV28 and TRBJ1-2, with D possibly TRBD1 on 5 matching bases. This sequence originates from a woman in her late teens or twenties with stable Graves' hyperthyroidism. The DNA of the CDR3 is TGTGCCAGCACCGCGGACAATTTTTACACCTTC. It encodes CASTADNFYTF.